This T cell receptor (beta chain) was retrieved from a study of blood T cell repertoires in COVID-19. Study as a whole: Acute-phase and convalescent COVID-19 samples originated in the United States, Italy and Spain.

Here immunoSEQ multiplex PCR was the method, and the copy in TCRdb shows in-frame clones only, minus some. The sample has tens of thousands of clones, roughly nine tenths seen once; the top ten hold roughly 6%. The CDR3 consists of 15 residues. Trimming shortened V by 0 bases and J by 4 bases, and 13 bases separated the two germline ends. The V gene's germline CDR1 is SGHRS and CDR2 YFSETQ. Input material: peripheral blood. The rearrangement links TRBV5-1 to TRBJ1-2, with D tentatively TRBD1 (5 bases). The sequence was obtained from a man in his sixties or seventies with active COVID-19. CDR3 region: CASSLAGGAGYGYTF. DNA of the CDR3: TGCGCCAGCAGCTTGGCCGGAGGGGCGGGCTATGGCTACACCTTC. The full variable domain, rest sourced from reference TRBV5-1 and TRBJ1-2, is KAGVTQTPRYLIKTRGQQVTLSCSPISGHRSVSWYQQTPGQGLQFLFEYFSETQRNKGNFPGRFSGRQFSNSRSEMNVSTLELGDSALYLCASSLAGGAGYGYTFGSGTRLTVV.